The clone carrying this T cell receptor beta chain has only one observation. The antigen is undetermined. Random hexamers served to reverse transcribe roughly 0.5 to 1 ug RNA. Coverage of TCR beta CDR3 amplification by immunoSEQ multiplex PCR extended to 54 Vbeta and 13 Jbeta. TCRdb reprocessed the immunoSEQ multiplex PCR reads with MiXCR, giving one entry per CDR3 protein. The sample contains around 130,000 distinct CDR3 sequences, over 75% of which appear only once. This entry is derived from a study of CD8 T cells in Susac syndrome. Study findings and constraints: The study acknowledged a relatively small number of individuals in its TCR sequencing and HLA analysis.

Germline V gene sequence: CDR1 SGHAT, CDR2 FQNNGV. Trimming took 2 bases from V and 13 from J; bases not matched to a gene: 15. The CDR3 consists of 17 residues. The chain combines TRBV11-2 with TRBJ2-1, with 12 bases identical to TRBD2. The sequencing input was CD8+ T cells from PBMCs. The source is a human donor with multiple sclerosis. CDR3 residues: CASSLKKPSGGAADQFF. The CDR3 DNA reads as TGTGCCAGCAGCTTAAAAAAACCTAGCGGGGGGGCTGCTGACCAGTTCTTC.